The clone carrying this T cell receptor (beta chain) was recorded once. The CDR3 has 16 amino acids. Germline V gene lookup returns CDR1 MDHEN and CDR2 SYDVKM. V trimming: 6 bases; J trimming: 5 bases; junction bases outside the gene matches: 11. Participant reports of clinical history set cohort assignment. Donors in Cohort 3 counted as recovered after two negative PCRs, clearance, or symptom resolution. This entry belongs to a study of blood T cell repertoires in COVID-19. Overall study: There were acute and convalescent COVID-19 samples, and they came from the United States, Italy and Spain.

The authors' processing: Reference gene primer amplification gave nucleated cell count estimates. The protocol was immunoSEQ multiplex PCR, while the TCRdb copy is restricted to in-frame clones and leaves out a portion. The V and J calls and clone size come from that table; D and trimming were worked out from the DNA. This sample has 170,000 or so clones, with less than 90% found just once. This sequence originates from a woman in her forties or fifties who had recovered from COVID-19. The sequenced material came from PBMCs or T cells enriched from blood (not recorded which). The V call is TRBV28, the J call TRBJ2-3, with 10 bases aligning to TRBD2. The CDR3 protein is CASSLGLAGEEDTQYF. CDR3 in DNA: TGTGCCAGCAGCCTTGGGCTAGCGGGAGAGGAAGATACGCAGTATTTT.